This TCR beta chain is from a study of blood T cell repertoires in COVID-19. The table lists this clone with a count of one. Sequencing used immunoSEQ multiplex PCR; TCRdb keeps in-frame clones, though not all of them. The table has roughly 150,000 clones, 78% seen once; the top ten hold roughly 5.6%. V was trimmed by 4 bases and J by 0 bases, leaving 14 bases between them. The germline CDR1 and CDR2 sequences are SGHNT and YYREEE (reference sequence). This CDR3 is 16 amino acids long. The chain uses TRBV5-4 and TRBJ1-3, with a possible D match to TRBD1 (5 bases). Sequencing input: PBMCs or T cells enriched from blood (not recorded which). The TCR sequence derives from a woman in her fifties or sixties who had recovered from COVID-19. CDR3 amino acids: CASSLDGGSSGNTIYF. CDR3 coding DNA: TGTGCCAGCAGCCTGGACGGGGGTTCCTCTGGAAACACCATATATTTT.